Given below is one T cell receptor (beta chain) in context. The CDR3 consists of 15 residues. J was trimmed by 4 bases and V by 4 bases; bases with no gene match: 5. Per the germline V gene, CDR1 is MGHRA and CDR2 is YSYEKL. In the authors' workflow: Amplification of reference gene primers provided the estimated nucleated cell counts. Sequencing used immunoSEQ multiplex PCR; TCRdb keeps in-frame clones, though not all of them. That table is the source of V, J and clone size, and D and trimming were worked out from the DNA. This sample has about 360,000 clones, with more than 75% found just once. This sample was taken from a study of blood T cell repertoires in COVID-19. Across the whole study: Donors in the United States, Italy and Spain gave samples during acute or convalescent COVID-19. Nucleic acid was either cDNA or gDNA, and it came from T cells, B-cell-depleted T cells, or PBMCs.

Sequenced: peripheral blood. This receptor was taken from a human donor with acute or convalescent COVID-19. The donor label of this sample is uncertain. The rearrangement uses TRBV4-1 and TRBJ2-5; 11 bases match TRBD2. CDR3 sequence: CASSLAGGRGETQYF. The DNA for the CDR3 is TGCGCCAGCAGCCTAGCGGGAGGGCGGGGAGAGACCCAGTACTTC.